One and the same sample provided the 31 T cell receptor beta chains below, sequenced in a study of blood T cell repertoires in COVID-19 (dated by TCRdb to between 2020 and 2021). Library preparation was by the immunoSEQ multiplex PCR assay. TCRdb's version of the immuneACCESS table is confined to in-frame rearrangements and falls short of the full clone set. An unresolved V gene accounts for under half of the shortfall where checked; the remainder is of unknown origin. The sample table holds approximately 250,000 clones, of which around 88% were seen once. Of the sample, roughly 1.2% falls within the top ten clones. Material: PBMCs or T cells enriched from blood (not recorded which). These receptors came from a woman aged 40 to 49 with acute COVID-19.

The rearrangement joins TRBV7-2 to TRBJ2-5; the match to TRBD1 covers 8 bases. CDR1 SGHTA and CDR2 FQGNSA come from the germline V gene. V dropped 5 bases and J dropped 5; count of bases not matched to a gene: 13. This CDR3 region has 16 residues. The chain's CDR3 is CASSPPGAGGYETQYF. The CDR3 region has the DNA TGTGCCAGCAGCCCACCGGGTGCAGGGGGCTATGAGACCCAGTACTTC.

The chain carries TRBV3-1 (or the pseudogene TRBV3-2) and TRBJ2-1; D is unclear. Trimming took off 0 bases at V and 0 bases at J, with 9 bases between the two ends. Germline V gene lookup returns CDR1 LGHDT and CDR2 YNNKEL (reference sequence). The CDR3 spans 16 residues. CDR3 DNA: TGTGCCAGCAGCCAAGATGACGGCGGCTCCTACAATGAGCAGTTCTTC. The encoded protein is CASSQDDGGSYNEQFF.

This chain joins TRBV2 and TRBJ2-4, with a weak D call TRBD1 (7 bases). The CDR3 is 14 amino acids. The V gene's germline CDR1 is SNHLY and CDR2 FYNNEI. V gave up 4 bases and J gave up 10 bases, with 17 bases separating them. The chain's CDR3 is CASSVQESGGIQYF. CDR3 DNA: TGTGCCAGCAGTGTTCAGGAGTCAGGGGGGATTCAGTACTTC.

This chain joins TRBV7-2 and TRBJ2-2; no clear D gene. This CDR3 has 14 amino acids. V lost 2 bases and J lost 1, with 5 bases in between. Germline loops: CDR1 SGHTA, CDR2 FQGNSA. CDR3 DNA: TGTGCCAGCAGCTTATCTAAGAACACCGGGGAGCTGTTTTTT. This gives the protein CASSLSKNTGELFF.

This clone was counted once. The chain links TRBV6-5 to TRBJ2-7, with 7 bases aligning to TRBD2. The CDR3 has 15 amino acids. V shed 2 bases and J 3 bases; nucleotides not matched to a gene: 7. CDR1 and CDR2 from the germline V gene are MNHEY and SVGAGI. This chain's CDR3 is CASSYAGGFGYEQYF. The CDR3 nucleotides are TGTGCCAGCAGTTACGCCGGGGGGTTCGGCTACGAGCAGTACTTC.

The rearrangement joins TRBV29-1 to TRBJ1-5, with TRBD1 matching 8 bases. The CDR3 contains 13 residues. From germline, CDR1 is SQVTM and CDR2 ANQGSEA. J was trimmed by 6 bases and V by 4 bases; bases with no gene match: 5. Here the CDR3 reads CSVVQGASQPQHF. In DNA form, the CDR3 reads TGCAGCGTTGTTCAGGGGGCCTCTCAGCCCCAGCATTTT.

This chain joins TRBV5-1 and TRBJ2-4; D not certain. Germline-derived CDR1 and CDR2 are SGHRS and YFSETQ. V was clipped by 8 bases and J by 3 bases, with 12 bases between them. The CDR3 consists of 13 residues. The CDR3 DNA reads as TGCGCCAGACAAGATCGATTCAAAAACATTCAGTACTTC. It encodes CARQDRFKNIQYF.

The CDR3 DNA sequence: TGTGCCAGCTCACGCTCTAGCGGACTTAGCTCCTACGAGCAGTACGTC. This translates into CASSRSSGLSSYEQYV. The J gene is TRBJ2-7, the V gene TRBV18, with 7 nucleotides matching TRBD2. The CDR3 loop spans 16 amino acids. Per the germline V gene, CDR1 is KGHSH and CDR2 is LQKENI. The J segment lost 0 bases and the V segment lost 4 bases, leaving 9 bases of the junction unmatched.

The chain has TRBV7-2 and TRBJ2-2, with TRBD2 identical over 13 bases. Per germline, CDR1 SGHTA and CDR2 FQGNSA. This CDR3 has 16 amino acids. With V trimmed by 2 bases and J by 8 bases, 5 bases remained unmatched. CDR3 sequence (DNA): TGTGCCAGCAGCTTAAGACTAGCGGGGGGTAGGGGGGAGCTGTTTTTT. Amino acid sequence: CASSLRLAGGRGELFF.

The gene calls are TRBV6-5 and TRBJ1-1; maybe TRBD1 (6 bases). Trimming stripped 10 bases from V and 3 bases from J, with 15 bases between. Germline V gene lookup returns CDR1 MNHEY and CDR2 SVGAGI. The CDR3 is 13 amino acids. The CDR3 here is CATRGAWYTEAFF. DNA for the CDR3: TGTGCCACCCGGGGGGCCTGGTACACTGAAGCTTTCTTT.

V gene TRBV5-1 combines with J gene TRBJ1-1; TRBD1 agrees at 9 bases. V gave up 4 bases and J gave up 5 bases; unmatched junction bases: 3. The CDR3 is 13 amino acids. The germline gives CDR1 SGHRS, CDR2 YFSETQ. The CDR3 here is CASSRTGDTEAFF. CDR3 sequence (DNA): TGCGCCAGCAGCAGGACAGGGGATACTGAAGCTTTCTTT.

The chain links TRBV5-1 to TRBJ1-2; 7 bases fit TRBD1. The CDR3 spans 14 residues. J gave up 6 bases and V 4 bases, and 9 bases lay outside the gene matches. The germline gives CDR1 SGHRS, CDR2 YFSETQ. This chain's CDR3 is CASSTDRVFDGYTF. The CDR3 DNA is TGCGCCAGCAGCACCGACAGGGTCTTCGATGGCTACACCTTC. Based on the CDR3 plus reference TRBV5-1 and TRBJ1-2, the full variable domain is KAGVTQTPRYLIKTRGQQVTLSCSPISGHRSVSWYQQTPGQGLQFLFEYFSETQRNKGNFPGRFSGRQFSNSRSEMNVSTLELGDSALYLCASSTDRVFDGYTFGSGTRLTVV.

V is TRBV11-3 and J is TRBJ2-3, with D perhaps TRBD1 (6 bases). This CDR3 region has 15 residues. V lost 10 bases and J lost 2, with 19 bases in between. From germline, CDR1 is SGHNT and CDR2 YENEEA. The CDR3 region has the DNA TGTGCCACAAGGGGGAGTATCGAGAACACAGATACGCAGTATTTT. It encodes CATRGSIENTDTQYF.

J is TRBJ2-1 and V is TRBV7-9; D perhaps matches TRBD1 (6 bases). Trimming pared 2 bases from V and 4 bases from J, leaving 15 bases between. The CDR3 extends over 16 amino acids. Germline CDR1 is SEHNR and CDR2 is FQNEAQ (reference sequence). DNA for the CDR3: TGTGCCAGCAGCTTAATTGTGGGGGCTCTTTACAATGAGCAGTTCTTC. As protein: CASSLIVGALYNEQFF. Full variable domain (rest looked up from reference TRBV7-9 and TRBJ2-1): DTGVSQNPRHKITKRGQNVTFRCDPISEHNRLYWYRQTLGQGPEFLTYFQNEAQLEKSRLLSDRFSAERPKGSFSTLEIQRTEQGDSAMYLCASSLIVGALYNEQFFGPGTRLTVL.

The CDR3 is CASSPGQGKVQPQHF. DNA of the CDR3: TGCGCCAGCAGCCCTGGACAGGGAAAAGTTCAGCCCCAGCATTTT. This rearrangement joins TRBV5-1 to TRBJ1-5, with 8 nucleotides matching TRBD1. The CDR3 loop spans 15 amino acids. The trim removed 4 bases at V and 6 bases at J, leaving 9 bases unmatched. CDR1 and CDR2 (germline): SGHRS, YFSETQ.

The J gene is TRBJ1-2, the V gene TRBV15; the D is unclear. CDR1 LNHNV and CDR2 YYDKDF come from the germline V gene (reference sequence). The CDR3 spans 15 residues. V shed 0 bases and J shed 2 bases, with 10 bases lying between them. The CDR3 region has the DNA TGTGCCACCAGCAGAGATTGGGCGGGGAACTATGGCTACACCTTC. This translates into CATSRDWAGNYGYTF.

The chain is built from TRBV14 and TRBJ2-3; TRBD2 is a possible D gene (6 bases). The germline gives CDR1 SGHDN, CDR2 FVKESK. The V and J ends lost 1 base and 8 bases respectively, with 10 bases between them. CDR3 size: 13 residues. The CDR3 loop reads CASSQAGDGTQYF. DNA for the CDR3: TGTGCCAGCAGCCAAGCGGGGGATGGTACGCAGTATTTT.

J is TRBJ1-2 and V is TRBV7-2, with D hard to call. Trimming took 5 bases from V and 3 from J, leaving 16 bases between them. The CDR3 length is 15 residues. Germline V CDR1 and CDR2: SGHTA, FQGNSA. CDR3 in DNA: TGTGCCAGCAGCCCGGGGTCCTCCGGGCACTATGGCTACACCTTC. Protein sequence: CASSPGSSGHYGYTF.

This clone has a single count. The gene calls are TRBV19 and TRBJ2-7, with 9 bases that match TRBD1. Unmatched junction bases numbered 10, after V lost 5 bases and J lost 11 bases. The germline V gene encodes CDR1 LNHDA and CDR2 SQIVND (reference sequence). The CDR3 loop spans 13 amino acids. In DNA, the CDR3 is TGTGCCAGTAGTCCCGGGACAGGGCCTCCTGAGTACTTC. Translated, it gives CASSPGTGPPEYF.

CDR3 amino acids: CASSEAGGTYEQYF. As DNA, the CDR3 is TGTGCCAGCAGTGAAGCGGGGGGAACGTACGAGCAGTACTTC. The rearrangement links TRBV6-1 to TRBJ2-7; D is perhaps TRBD2 (6 bases). Trimming removed 0 bases from V and 4 bases from J, with 10 bases in between. The CDR3 has 14 amino acids. Germline-derived CDR1 and CDR2 are MNHNS and SASEGT.

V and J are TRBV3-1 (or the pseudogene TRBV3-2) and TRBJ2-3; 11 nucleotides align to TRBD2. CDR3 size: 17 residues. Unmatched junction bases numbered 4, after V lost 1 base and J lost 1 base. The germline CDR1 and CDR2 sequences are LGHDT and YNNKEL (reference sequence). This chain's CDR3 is CASSQVPGLAGTDTQYF. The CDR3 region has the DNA TGTGCCAGCAGCCAAGTCCCGGGACTAGCGGGCACAGATACGCAGTATTTT.

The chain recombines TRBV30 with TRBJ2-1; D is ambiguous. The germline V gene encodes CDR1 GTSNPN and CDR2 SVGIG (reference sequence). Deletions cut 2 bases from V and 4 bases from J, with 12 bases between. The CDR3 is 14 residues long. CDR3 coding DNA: TGTGCCTGGAGTAAATTAGCTTCATACAATGAGCAGTTCTTC. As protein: CAWSKLASYNEQFF.

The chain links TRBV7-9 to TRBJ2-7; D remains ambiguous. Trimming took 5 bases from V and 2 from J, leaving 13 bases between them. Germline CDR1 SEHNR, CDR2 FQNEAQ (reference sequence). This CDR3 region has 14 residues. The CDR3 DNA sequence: TGTGCCAGCAGCGCCACAGACCCCCCCTACGAGCAGTACGTC. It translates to CASSATDPPYEQYV.

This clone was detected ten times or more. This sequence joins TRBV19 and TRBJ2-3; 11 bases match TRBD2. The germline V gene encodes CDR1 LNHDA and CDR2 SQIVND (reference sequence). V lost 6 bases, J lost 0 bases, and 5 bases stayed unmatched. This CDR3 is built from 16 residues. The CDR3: CASRPGTSGSTDTQYF. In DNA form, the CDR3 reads TGTGCCAGTAGACCGGGGACTAGCGGTAGCACAGATACGCAGTATTTT.

The CDR3 here is CASSFDREGYTF. The CDR3 nucleotides are TGCGCCAGCAGCTTTGACCGGGAAGGCTACACCTTC. The chain couples TRBV5-1 to TRBJ1-2; D gene uncertain. The CDR3 totals 12 residues. The V end was cut by 2 bases, the J end by 8 bases, with 10 bases between. Germline assignment: CDR1 SGHRS and CDR2 YFSETQ. The whole variable domain, remainder taken from reference TRBV5-1 and TRBJ1-2, is KAGVTQTPRYLIKTRGQQVTLSCSPISGHRSVSWYQQTPGQGLQFLFEYFSETQRNKGNFPGRFSGRQFSNSRSEMNVSTLELGDSALYLCASSFDREGYTFGSGTRLTVV.

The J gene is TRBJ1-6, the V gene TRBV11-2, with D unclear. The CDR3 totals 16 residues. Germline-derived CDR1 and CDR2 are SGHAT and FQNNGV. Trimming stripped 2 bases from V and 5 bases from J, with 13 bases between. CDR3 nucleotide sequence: TGTGCCAGCAGCTTACCCGGACTTAGGGATAATTCACCCCTCCACTTT. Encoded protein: CASSLPGLRDNSPLHF.

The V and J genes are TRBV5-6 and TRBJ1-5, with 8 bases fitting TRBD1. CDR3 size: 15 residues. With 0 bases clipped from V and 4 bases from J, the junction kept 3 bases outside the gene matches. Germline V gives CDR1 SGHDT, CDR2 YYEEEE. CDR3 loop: CASSLATGVNQPQHF. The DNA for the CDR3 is TGTGCCAGCAGCTTGGCGACAGGGGTTAATCAGCCCCAGCATTTT.

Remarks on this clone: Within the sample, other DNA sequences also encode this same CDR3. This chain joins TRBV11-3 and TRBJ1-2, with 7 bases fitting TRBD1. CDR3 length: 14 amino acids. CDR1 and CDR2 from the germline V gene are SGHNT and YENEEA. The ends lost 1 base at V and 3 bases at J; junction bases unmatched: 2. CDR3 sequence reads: CASSLGQGHYGYTF. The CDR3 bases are TGTGCCAGCAGCTTAGGACAGGGTCACTATGGCTACACCTTC.

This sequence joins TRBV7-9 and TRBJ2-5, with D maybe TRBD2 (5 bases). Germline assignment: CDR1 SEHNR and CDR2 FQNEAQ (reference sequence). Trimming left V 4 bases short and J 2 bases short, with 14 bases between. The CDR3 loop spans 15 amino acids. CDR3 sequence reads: CASSSRPGGQETQYF. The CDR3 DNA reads TGTGCCAGCAGCTCGAGACCAGGAGGACAAGAGACCCAGTACTTC. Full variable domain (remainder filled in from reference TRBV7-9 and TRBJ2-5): DTGVSQNPRHKITKRGQNVTFRCDPISEHNRLYWYRQTLGQGPEFLTYFQNEAQLEKSRLLSDRFSAERPKGSFSTLEIQRTEQGDSAMYLCASSSRPGGQETQYFGPGTRLLVL.

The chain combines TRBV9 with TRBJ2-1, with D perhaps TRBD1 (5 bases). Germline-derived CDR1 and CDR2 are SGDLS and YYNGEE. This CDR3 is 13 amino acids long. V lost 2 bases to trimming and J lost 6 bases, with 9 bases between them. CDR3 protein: CASSVWQGNEQFF. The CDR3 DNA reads TGTGCCAGCAGCGTTTGGCAGGGCAATGAGCAGTTCTTC.

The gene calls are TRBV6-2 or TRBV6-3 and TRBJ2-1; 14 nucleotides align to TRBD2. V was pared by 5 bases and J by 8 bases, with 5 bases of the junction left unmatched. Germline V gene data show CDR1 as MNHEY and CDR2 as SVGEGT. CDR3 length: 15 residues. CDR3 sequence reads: CASSRPGLAGDEQFF. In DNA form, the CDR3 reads TGTGCCAGCAGTCGGCCGGGACTAGCGGGAGATGAGCAGTTCTTC.